These 12 T cell receptor beta chains were sequenced from one sample in a study of cytomegalovirus exposure and HLA in healthy donors. In the PCR, 60 Vbeta and 13 Jbeta primers were used. Using immunoSEQ multiplex PCR, the repertoire was profiled, and TCRdb retains in-frame clones only, with some absent. The table shows under 150,000 clones, with 65% to 85% occurring only once. The sample was PBMCs. The receptors originated from a boy aged 10-17 years in good health and CMV-seronegative.

V and J are TRBV19 and TRBJ2-7; D not certain. The CDR3 has 11 amino acids. Germline loops: CDR1 LNHDA, CDR2 SQIVND (reference sequence). V lost 6 bases to trimming and J lost 4 bases, with 7 bases between them. CDR3 residues: CASRFGYEQYF. CDR3 sequence (DNA): TGTGCCAGTAGGTTCGGTTACGAGCAGTACTTC. The whole variable domain, filled in from reference TRBV19 and TRBJ2-7, reads DGGITQSPKYLFRKEGQNVTLSCEQNLNHDAMYWYRQDPGQGLRLIYYSQIVNDFQKGDIAEGYSVSREKKESFPLTVTSAQKNPTAFYLCASRFGYEQYFGPGTRLTVT.

CDR3 in DNA: TGTGCCAGCAGTCCGGAGCCTAGCTCGCCCTACGAGCAGTACTTC. Encoded protein: CASSPEPSSPYEQYF. V gene TRBV6-5 combines with J gene TRBJ2-7; D is perhaps TRBD2 (5 bases). There are 15 residues in the CDR3. Trimming cost V 5 bases and J 2 bases, with 16 bases left between them. Germline CDR1 reads MNHEY; CDR2 reads SVGAGI.

The chain links TRBV6-5 to TRBJ2-3; 9 bases are shared with TRBD2. V shed 4 bases, J shed 5 bases, and the junction held 1 base outside the gene matches. Germline CDR1 is MNHEY and CDR2 is SVGAGI. The CDR3 has 13 amino acids. DNA of the CDR3: TGTGCCAGCAGTTTTAGCGGGGGAGATACGCAGTATTTT. It specifies CASSFSGGDTQYF.

This clone appeared once. The genes are TRBV27 and TRBJ2-1, with D possibly being TRBD1 (6 bases). The CDR3 has 13 amino acids. Germline V gene data show CDR1 as MNHEY and CDR2 as SMNVEV (reference sequence). The V and J ends lost 2 bases and 6 bases respectively, with 8 bases between them. The CDR3 protein is CASSLTGSNEQFF. As DNA, the CDR3 is TGTGCCAGCAGTTTAACAGGGAGCAATGAGCAGTTCTTC.

The chain has TRBV27 and TRBJ2-7, with D possibly matching TRBD1 (6 bases). CDR3 length: 16 amino acids. The V end was cut by 6 bases, the J end by 4 bases, with 22 bases between. Germline V gives CDR1 MNHEY, CDR2 SMNVEV (reference sequence). CDR3 sequence reads: CASSYTSPGHYYEQYF. The CDR3 bases are TGTGCCAGCAGCTACACGAGCCCGGGACACTATTACGAGCAGTACTTC.

The V call is TRBV5-1, the J call TRBJ2-7, with D maybe TRBD2 (6 bases). This CDR3 comprises 18 residues. Trimming stripped 4 bases from V and 5 bases from J, with 28 bases between. Germline CDR1 is SGHRS and CDR2 is YFSETQ. This chain's CDR3 is CASSTRGSRTGYLDEQYF. CDR3 sequence (DNA): TGCGCCAGCAGCACCCGGGGGTCACGGACGGGTTACTTGGACGAGCAGTACTTC.

This clone was recorded once. The J gene is TRBJ2-7, the V gene TRBV6-1, with a weak D call TRBD2 (5 bases). CDR3 size: 15 residues. Germline CDR1 reads MNHNS; CDR2 reads SASEGT. V was clipped by 7 bases and J by 2 bases, with 18 bases between them. CDR3 coding DNA: TGTGCCAGCAAAGACTACCCATACGAGGCCTACGAGCAGTACTTC. Amino acids: CASKDYPYEAYEQYF.

V usage is TRBV29-1 and J usage is TRBJ2-5; TRBD2 is a possible D gene (6 bases). Trimming took off 6 bases at V and 0 bases at J, with 14 bases between the two ends. The V gene's germline CDR1 is SQVTM and CDR2 ANQGSEA. The CDR3 sequence is 14 residues long. Here the CDR3 reads CSVAEGTYQETQYF. CDR3 sequence (DNA): TGCAGCGTAGCCGAAGGGACTTACCAAGAGACCCAGTACTTC.

The chain combines TRBV5-1 with TRBJ1-1; 7 bases agree with TRBD1. CDR3 length: 14 residues. Germline V gives CDR1 SGHRS, CDR2 YFSETQ. V was clipped by 4 bases and J by 6 bases; unmatched bases: 9. In nucleotides, the CDR3 is TGCGCCAGCAGCGGCCAAACAGGGGCGGCTGAAGCTTTCTTT. Its protein is CASSGQTGAAEAFF.

The chain joins TRBV6-5 to TRBJ1-2; 9 bases fit TRBD1. The CDR3 contains 15 residues. Germline V CDR1 and CDR2: MNHEY, SVGAGI. V was clipped by 6 bases and J by 6 bases; unmatched bases: 11. CDR3 coding DNA: TGTGCCAGCAGGGAACAGGGGGCGCGAGCCCATGGCTACACCTTC. It is translated as CASREQGARAHGYTF.

V is TRBV10-3 and J is TRBJ2-7; TRBD1 matches at 10 bases. V was clipped by 6 bases and J by 1 base; unmatched bases: 3. The germline V gene encodes CDR1 ENHRY and CDR2 SYGVKD. The CDR3 spans 14 residues. The CDR3 region is CAIRGQGTSYEQYF. The CDR3 nucleotides are TGTGCCATCAGGGGACAGGGGACGTCCTACGAGCAGTACTTC.

This rearrangement joins TRBV27 to TRBJ2-3, with 10 bases aligning to TRBD1. V was pared by 3 bases and J by 1 base, with 4 bases of the junction left unmatched. The CDR3 covers 16 residues. The V gene's germline CDR1 is MNHEY and CDR2 SMNVEV (reference sequence). CDR3 loop: CASSFGQGEGTDTQYF. The CDR3 DNA reads TGTGCCAGCAGTTTTGGACAGGGGGAGGGCACAGATACGCAGTATTTT.